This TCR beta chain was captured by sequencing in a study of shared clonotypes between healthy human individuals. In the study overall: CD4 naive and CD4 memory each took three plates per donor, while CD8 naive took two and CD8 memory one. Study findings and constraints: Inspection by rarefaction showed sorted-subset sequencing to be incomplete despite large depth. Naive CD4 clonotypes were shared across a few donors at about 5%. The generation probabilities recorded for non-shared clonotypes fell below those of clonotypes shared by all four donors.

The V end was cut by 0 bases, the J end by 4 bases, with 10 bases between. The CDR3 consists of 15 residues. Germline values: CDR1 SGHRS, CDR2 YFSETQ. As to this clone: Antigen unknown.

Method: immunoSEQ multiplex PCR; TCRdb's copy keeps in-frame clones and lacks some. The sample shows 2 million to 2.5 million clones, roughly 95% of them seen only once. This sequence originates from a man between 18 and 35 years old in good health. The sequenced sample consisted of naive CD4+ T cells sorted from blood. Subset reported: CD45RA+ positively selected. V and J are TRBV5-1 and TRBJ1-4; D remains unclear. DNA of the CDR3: TGCGCCAGCAGCTTGGAGAGGACCGTTAATGAAAAACTGTTTTTT. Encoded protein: CASSLERTVNEKLFF.